The 18 T cell receptor beta chains below all came from one sample that was sequenced in a study of T cell repertoires in cytomegalovirus infection. TCRdb independently ran MiXCR on the reads; one entry per CDR3 protein. The sample lists some 50,000 distinct CDR3 sequences, 20% to 25% occurring once. No antigens are known for them. The sequencing used CD8+ T cells from cultured PBMCs, collected from culture after CMV antigen stimulation. Source of these receptors: a human donor in good health (CMV status not recorded). Some clones in this sample may be carry-over from other donors' samples.

The chain has TRBV29-1 and TRBJ2-7; 7 positions match TRBD2. V gave up 6 bases and J gave up 0 bases; unmatched junction bases: 14. Germline CDR1 and CDR2: SQVTM and ANQGSEA. The CDR3 consists of 16 residues. CDR3 sequence reads: CSVAGKAGPSSYEQYF. The CDR3 DNA sequence: TGCAGCGTGGCTGGGAAAGCGGGACCCAGCTCCTACGAGCAGTACTTC.

The gene calls are TRBV7-8 and TRBJ2-7; 10 bases align to TRBD2. The CDR3 spans 14 residues. Per germline, CDR1 SGHVS and CDR2 FQNEAQ. V was clipped by 5 bases and J by 5 bases; unmatched bases: 6. CDR3 in amino acids: CASSPSGLADEQYF. CDR3 coding DNA: TGTGCCAGCAGCCCAAGCGGACTAGCGGACGAGCAGTACTTC.

This clonotype was counted between two and nine times. V gene TRBV7-9 combines with J gene TRBJ2-5; D is ambiguous. The CDR3 loop spans 11 amino acids. Trimming took off 6 bases at V and 5 bases at J, with 7 bases between the two ends. Germline CDR1 SEHNR, CDR2 FQNEAQ (reference sequence). CDR3 bases: TGTGCCAGCAGAAGCGTGGAGACCCAGTACTTC. It codes for CASRSVETQYF.

The chain has TRBV7-2 and TRBJ2-5; D remains ambiguous. V lost 8 bases, J lost 5 bases, and 9 bases lay in between. The CDR3 covers 11 residues. Germline loops: CDR1 SGHTA, CDR2 FQGNSA. CDR3 amino acids: CASGALETQYF. The DNA of the CDR3 is TGTGCCAGCGGAGCGTTGGAGACCCAGTACTTC.

This rearrangement joins TRBV7-9 to TRBJ2-5; TRBD1 is a possible D gene (6 bases). The germline CDR1 and CDR2 sequences are SEHNR and FQNEAQ (reference sequence). CDR3 length equals 14 residues. Trimming stripped 1 base from V and 5 bases from J, with 11 bases between. The chain's CDR3 is CASSLVGAVETQYF. For the CDR3, the DNA is TGTGCCAGCAGCTTAGTGGGGGCGGTGGAGACCCAGTACTTC.

The chain employs TRBV27 and TRBJ2-7; D unclear. Germline loops: CDR1 MNHEY, CDR2 SMNVEV (reference sequence). V was shortened by 2 bases and J by 6 bases, with 14 bases between the two germline ends. The CDR3 covers 14 residues. The CDR3 bases are TGTGCCAGCAGTTTAGGTCCCATTGGGGTCGAGCAGTACTTC. This sequence encodes CASSLGPIGVEQYF.

A few counts support this clonotype. V is TRBV7-9 and J is TRBJ1-2; D is uncertain. Germline V gene sequence: CDR1 SEHNR, CDR2 FQNEAQ (reference sequence). V lost 4 bases and J lost 8, with 5 bases in between. The CDR3 extends over 10 amino acids. CDR3: CASSSLGYTF. The DNA of the CDR3 is TGTGCCAGCAGCTCTCTGGGCTACACCTTC.

J is TRBJ1-4 and V is TRBV7-2; no reliable D call. V lost 3 bases, J lost 0 bases, and 14 bases lay in between. Looked up from germline, CDR1 is SGHTA and CDR2 is FQGNSA. CDR3 size: 17 residues. The CDR3 coding sequence is TGTGCCAGCAGCTTCAGACACCTTCAGGCAACTAATGAAAAACTGTTTTTT. It codes for CASSFRHLQATNEKLFF.

This clonotype came up a few times. The V gene is TRBV6-8, the J gene TRBJ2-7; 10 bases align to TRBD2. Trimming took 2 bases from V and 0 from J; bases not matched to a gene: 4. The CDR3 totals 16 residues. Germline CDR1 is MNHGY and CDR2 is SAAAGT. CDR3 nucleotides: TGTGCCAGCAGTTACCGGGGGACTAGCGTCTCCTACGAGCAGTACTTC. Protein product: CASSYRGTSVSYEQYF.

This clonotype was counted at least ten times. The V call is TRBV7-2, the J call TRBJ2-5, with 9 bases identical to TRBD2. CDR3 length: 16 residues. The germline CDR1 and CDR2 sequences are SGHTA and FQGNSA. Trimming cost V 5 bases and J 2 bases; bases outside gene matches: 9. For the CDR3, the DNA is TGTGCCAGCAGCGAGAGGCCTAGCGGGGCGCAAGAGACCCAGTACTTC. The encoded protein is CASSERPSGAQETQYF. The full variable domain, completed using reference TRBV7-2 and TRBJ2-5, is GAGVSQSPSNKVTEKGKDVELRCDPISGHTALYWYRQSLGQGLEFLIYFQGNSAPDKSGLPSDRFSAERTGGSVSTLTIQRTQQEDSAVYLCASSERPSGAQETQYFGPGTRLLVL.

This clonotype came up a few times. The chain uses TRBV28 and TRBJ1-5; D is unresolved. The germline V and J ends were trimmed by 3 bases and 4 bases, with 7 bases remaining between them. Germline V CDR1 and CDR2: MDHEN, SYDVKM. This CDR3 is 13 amino acids long. The CDR3 protein is CASSLGRNQPQHF. Written as DNA, the CDR3 is TGTGCCAGCAGTTTGGGAAGAAATCAGCCCCAGCATTTT.

This clonotype was found a few times. The chain uses TRBV16 and TRBJ2-7; 8 positions agree with TRBD1. CDR1 is KGHSY and CDR2 is FQNENV in the germline V gene. The CDR3 is 14 residues long. V lost 7 bases, J lost 9 bases, and 14 bases stayed unmatched. CDR3 in amino acids: CASTPGEDRVGQYF. CDR3 nucleotide sequence: TGTGCCAGCACCCCGGGAGAGGACAGGGTCGGGCAGTACTTC.

This clonotype has a handful of counts. This rearrangement joins TRBV7-2 to TRBJ2-1; 11 bases are a match to TRBD1. The V segment lost 3 bases and the J segment 9 bases; nucleotides outside the gene matches: 7. This CDR3 comprises 15 residues. The germline V gene encodes CDR1 SGHTA and CDR2 FQGNSA. The CDR3 reads CASSFFGQGAGEQFF. The CDR3 nucleotides are TGTGCCAGCAGCTTTTTCGGACAGGGGGCTGGTGAGCAGTTCTTC.

The CDR3 spells CASSLKPAGQSAEQYF. The CDR3 DNA is TGTGCCAGCAGCTTAAAACCCGCCGGGCAATCGGCCGAGCAGTACTTC. V gene TRBV11-2 combines with J gene TRBJ2-7; D is uncertain. Germline CDR1 reads SGHAT; CDR2 reads FQNNGV. The length of the CDR3 is 16 residues. V was cut by 2 bases and J by 6 bases, with 20 bases left in between.

The chain couples TRBV12-3 or TRBV12-4 to TRBJ1-4, with a possible D match to TRBD1 (5 bases). Trimming removed 8 bases at V and 2 bases at J, with 12 bases between. This CDR3 is built from 14 residues. The CDR3 DNA reads as TGTGCCAGCTGTCTCGGGGGGACTAATGAAAAACTGTTTTTT. Translation gives CASCLGGTNEKLFF.

The V and J genes are TRBV5-1 and TRBJ1-2; 7 bases fit TRBD1. Germline-derived CDR1 and CDR2 are SGHRS and YFSETQ. V shed 3 bases and J 2 bases; nucleotides not matched to a gene: 1. The CDR3 is 13 residues long. DNA of the CDR3: TGCGCCAGCAGCTGGGGACAGAACTATGGCTACACCTTC. Amino acid sequence: CASSWGQNYGYTF.

The chain is built from TRBV6-6 and TRBJ1-5, with no clear D. The germline CDR1 and CDR2 sequences are MNHNY and SVGAGI (reference sequence). V was shortened by 3 bases and J by 3 bases, with 15 bases between the two germline ends. The CDR3 covers 16 residues. The CDR3 here is CASSYQHQRNNQPQHF. The DNA of the CDR3 is TGTGCCAGCAGTTATCAGCACCAAAGGAACAATCAGCCCCAGCATTTT.

This clonotype was counted between two and nine times. The chain recombines TRBV7-8 with TRBJ1-2, with 7 bases identical to TRBD1. Germline CDR1 reads SGHVS; CDR2 reads FQNEAQ. Germline trimming cut 4 bases from V and 4 bases from J; bases unmatched to any gene: 12. The CDR3 runs to 16 residues. This CDR3 is CASSSKLPGQLYGYTF. CDR3 nucleotide sequence: TGTGCCAGCAGCTCCAAGCTGCCGGGACAGCTCTATGGCTACACCTTC. The full variable domain, completed using reference TRBV7-8 and TRBJ1-2, is GAGVSQSPRYKVAKRGQDVALRCDPISGHVSLFWYQQALGQGPEFLTYFQNEAQLDKSGLPSDRFFAERPEGSVSTLKIQRTQQEDSAVYLCASSSKLPGQLYGYTFGSGTRLTVV.